Given below is one T cell receptor (beta chain) in context. Its target is not known. This sample was included in a study of cytomegalovirus exposure and HLA in healthy donors. This table comes from immunoSEQ multiplex PCR, and its TCRdb copy is limited to in-frame clones, with some not included. The sample has 130,000 to 150,000 clones; approximately 89% are singletons. Notes on the study in general: According to a subsequent analysis, TCR clusters identified in the first cohort showed a tendency to co-occur across the 120 or so validation repertoires.

CDR1 LNHDA and CDR2 SQIVND come from the germline V gene (reference sequence). The V and J ends lost 3 bases and 2 bases respectively, with 13 bases between them. The CDR3 contains 15 residues. The V and J genes are TRBV19 and TRBJ2-5; weak D call: TRBD2 (6 bases). Sequences were obtained from PBMCs. The sequence was collected from a woman younger than 35 in good health and CMV-seropositive. The CDR3 DNA is TGTGCCAGTAGTATTTGGGGGACTGAACAAGAGACCCAGTACTTC. Encoded protein: CASSIWGTEQETQYF.